Detailed here is one T cell receptor beta chain. The read ends 3 residues before the CDR3 terminus; that terminus is restored from the germline J gene. Recipients received nonmyeloablative bone marrow transplants from related graft donors, with transient mixed chimerism. The sample is drawn from a study of Tregs in tolerant kidney transplant recipients. The V segment lost 2 bases and the J segment 5 bases; nucleotides outside the gene matches: 6. Germline V gene lookup returns CDR1 DFQATT and CDR2 SNEGSKA (reference sequence). The CDR3 runs to 14 residues. Measured with immunoSEQ multiplex PCR; TCRdb has only the in-frame clones, and not every one. The table for this sample gives around 30,000 clones.

This TCR was recovered from a human patient who received a combined kidney and bone marrow transplant. Some T cells may trace back to the graft donor. The specimen was CD4+ T cells from blood (PBMCs), collected 24 months after the transplant. This chain joins TRBV20-1 and TRBJ2-7; TRBD1 aligns across 10 bases. CDR3 sequence reads: CSARPGQGMDEQYF. CDR3 DNA, as far as it was read: TGCAGTGCTAGACCGGGACAGGGGATGGACGAG.